The rows below give T cell receptor beta chains drawn from one sample of a study of cytomegalovirus exposure and HLA in healthy donors. Clones were sequenced by immunoSEQ multiplex PCR, and TCRdb holds only the in-frame ones, with some missing. The repertoire has 100,000 or so clones, around two thirds of them found once; the top ten carry about 3.8%. The sample taken for sequencing was PBMCs. These receptors all stem from a man younger than 45 in good health and CMV-seropositive. Both conserved end residues are part of each CDR3. Each record gives: J gene, D gene, clone size, V gene, CDR3 protein, CDR3 DNA. A D gene is named only where the DNA matches it firmly. The size field is filled for only some rows; it gives once, few, many or a size class.

>TRBJ2-1|NA|NA|TRBV7-6
CASSLGAGAYNEQFF
TGTGCCAGCAGCTTAGGGGCAGGGGCCTACAATGAGCAGTTCTTC
>TRBJ2-7|NA|NA|TRBV19
CASSRRTYEQYF
TGTGCCAGTAGCCGGAGGACCTACGAGCAGTACTTC
>TRBJ2-7|TRBD1|NA|TRBV19
CASSPRTGWSDEQYF
TGTGCCAGTAGTCCTAGGACAGGGTGGAGCGACGAGCAGTACTTC
>TRBJ1-1|TRBD1|NA|TRBV19
CASSNRDRGPAEAFF
TGTGCCAGTAGTAACCGGGACAGGGGTCCGGCTGAAGCTTTCTTT
>TRBJ1-2|TRBD1|NA|TRBV7-2
CASSQTGGGYTF
TGTGCCAGCAGCCAGACAGGGGGTGGCTACACCTTC
>TRBJ2-2|TRBD2|NA|TRBV25-1
CASSESTSGPTGELFF
TGTGCCAGCAGTGAATCCACTAGCGGCCCCACCGGGGAGCTGTTTTTT
>TRBJ1-2|NA|NA|TRBV9
CASSVGVENSYGYTF
TGTGCCAGCAGCGTAGGTGTCGAAAACTCCTATGGCTACACCTTC
>TRBJ1-1|TRBD1|NA|TRBV2
CASSVTDRGEAFF
TGTGCCAGCAGTGTCACCGACAGGGGTGAAGCTTTCTTT
>TRBJ2-5|TRBD1|NA|TRBV18
CASSPDRGSSNQETQYF
TGTGCCAGCTCCCCGGACAGGGGGAGCAGTAACCAAGAGACCCAGTACTTC
>TRBJ1-1|NA|NA|TRBV6-1
CASRWTVGAFF
TGTGCCAGCAGATGGACAGTGGGAGCTTTCTTT
>TRBJ2-3|TRBD2|NA|TRBV10-3
CAISPRLAGGPTDTQYF
TGTGCCATCAGTCCCCGACTAGCGGGGGGGCCTACAGATACGCAGTATTTT
>TRBJ2-1|TRBD1|NA|TRBV4-1
CASSRGTGGSSSYNEQFF
TGCGCCAGCAGCCGCGGGACAGGGGGATCGAGCTCCTACAATGAGCAGTTCTTC
>TRBJ1-3|TRBD1|NA|TRBV4-1
CASSRQGSNGNTIYF
TGCGCCAGCAGCCGACAGGGGAGCAATGGAAACACCATATATTTT
>TRBJ1-4|TRBD1|NA|TRBV18
CASSVHRGLNEKLFF
TGTGCCAGCTCAGTTCACAGGGGGCTAAATGAAAAACTGTTTTTT
>TRBJ1-5|NA|NA|TRBV19
CASSFTGQPQHF
TGTGCCAGTAGTTTCACAGGGCAGCCCCAGCATTTT
>TRBJ1-1|NA|NA|TRBV13
CASSLGQYTEAFF
TGTGCCAGCAGCTTAGGGCAGTACACTGAAGCTTTCTTT
>TRBJ1-2|NA|NA|TRBV2
CASSEASIRAPYGYTF
TGTGCCAGCAGTGAAGCATCGATCAGGGCTCCCTATGGCTACACCTTC
>TRBJ2-5|NA|NA|TRBV11-3
CASSTRGGQETQYF
TGTGCCAGCAGTACCCGGGGAGGTCAGGAGACCCAGTACTTC
>TRBJ2-5|NA|once|TRBV5-1
CASSMGQGEETQYF
TGCGCCAGCAGTATGGGACAAGGGGAAGAGACCCAGTACTTC
>TRBJ1-1|NA|few|TRBV5-4
CASSLRQSLEAFF
TGTGCCAGCAGCTTGAGACAAAGCCTTGAAGCTTTCTTT
>TRBJ2-2|NA|NA|TRBV11-3
CASSPRYGVGGELFF
TGTGCCAGCAGCCCCCGGTACGGGGTAGGCGGGGAGCTGTTTTTT
>TRBJ2-3|TRBD1|NA|TRBV7-3
CASSPDRDRLTDTQYF
TGTGCCAGCAGCCCCGACCGGGACAGGCTGACAGATACGCAGTATTTT
>TRBJ2-1|TRBD2|NA|TRBV2
CAITLAGGHYEQFF
TGTGCCATCACTCTAGCGGGGGGGCATTATGAGCAGTTCTTC
>TRBJ2-6|NA|NA|TRBV7-9
CASSGRESGANVLTF
TGTGCCAGCAGCGGACGGGAATCTGGGGCCAACGTCCTGACTTTC
>TRBJ1-2|TRBD1|NA|TRBV6-1
CASSEEAGGYGYTF
TGTGCCAGCAGTGAAGAGGCAGGGGGCTATGGCTACACCTTC
>TRBJ1-2|NA|NA|TRBV19
CASSPFSTANLGYTF
TGTGCCAGTAGCCCGTTCTCGACAGCTAATCTTGGCTACACCTTC
>TRBJ2-7|TRBD2|few|TRBV5-1
CASSTSTLAGAQYF
TGCGCCAGCAGCACCAGCACCCTAGCGGGGGCACAGTACTTC
>TRBJ2-7|NA|NA|TRBV9
CASSISWGTHYEQYF
TGTGCCAGCAGCATATCCTGGGGCACTCACTACGAGCAGTACTTC
>TRBJ1-3|TRBD1|NA|TRBV19
CASSLTGTGNTIYF
TGTGCCAGTAGTTTGACAGGGACTGGAAACACCATATATTTT
>TRBJ2-5|TRBD2|NA|TRBV29-1
CSVAGVQETQYF
TGCAGCGTAGCGGGGGTGCAAGAGACCCAGTACTTC
>TRBJ1-2|NA|few|TRBV19
CASRDRQQGPNYGYTF
TGTGCCAGTAGGGACCGTCAACAGGGCCCTAACTATGGCTACACCTTC